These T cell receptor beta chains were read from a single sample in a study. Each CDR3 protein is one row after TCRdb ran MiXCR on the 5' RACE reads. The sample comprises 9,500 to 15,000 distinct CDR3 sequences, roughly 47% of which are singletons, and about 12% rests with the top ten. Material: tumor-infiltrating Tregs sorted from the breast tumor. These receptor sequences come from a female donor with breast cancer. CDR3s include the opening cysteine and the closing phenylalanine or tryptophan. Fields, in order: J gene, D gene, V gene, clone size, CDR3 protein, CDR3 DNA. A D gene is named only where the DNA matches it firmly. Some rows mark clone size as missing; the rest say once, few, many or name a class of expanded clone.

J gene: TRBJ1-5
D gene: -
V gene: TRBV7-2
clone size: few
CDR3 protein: CASSLERDQPQHF
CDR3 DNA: TGTGCCAGCAGCTTAGAAAGGGATCAGCCCCAGCATTTT

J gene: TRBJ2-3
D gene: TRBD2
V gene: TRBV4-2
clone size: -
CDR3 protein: CASSQQARTSGNTDTQYF
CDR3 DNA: TGTGCCAGCAGCCAACAAGCACGGACTAGCGGAAACACAGATACGCAGTATTTT

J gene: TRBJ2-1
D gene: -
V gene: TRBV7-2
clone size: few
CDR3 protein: CASHLQANTEQFF
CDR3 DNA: TGTGCCAGCCACCTCCAAGCGAACACCGAGCAGTTCTTC

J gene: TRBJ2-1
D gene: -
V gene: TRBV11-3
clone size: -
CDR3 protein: CASSLVKNEQFF
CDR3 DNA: TGTGCCAGCAGCTTAGTGAAGAATGAGCAGTTCTTC

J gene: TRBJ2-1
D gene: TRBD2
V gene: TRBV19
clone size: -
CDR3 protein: CASSAQTSGKGEQFF
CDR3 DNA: TGTGCCAGTAGTGCGCAGACTAGCGGGAAGGGTGAGCAGTTCTTC

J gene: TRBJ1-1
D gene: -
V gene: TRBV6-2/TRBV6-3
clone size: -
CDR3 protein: CASSELRREAFF
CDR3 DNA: TGTGCCAGCAGTGAGTTAAGACGTGAAGCTTTCTTT

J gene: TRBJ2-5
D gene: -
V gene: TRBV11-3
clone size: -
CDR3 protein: CASSLGYPRGSQETQYF
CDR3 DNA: TGTGCCAGCAGCTTAGGATACCCACGGGGAAGCCAAGAGACCCAGTACTTC

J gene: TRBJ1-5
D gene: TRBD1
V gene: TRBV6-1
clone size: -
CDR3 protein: CASRVGTGRSQPQHF
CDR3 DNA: TGTGCCAGCAGAGTCGGGACAGGGAGATCACAGCCCCAGCATTTT

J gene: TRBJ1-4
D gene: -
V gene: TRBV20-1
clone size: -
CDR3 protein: CSAKGGKLFF
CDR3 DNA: TGCAGTGCAAAAGGTGGAAAACTGTTTTTT

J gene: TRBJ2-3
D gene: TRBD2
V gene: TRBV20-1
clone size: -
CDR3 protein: CSARVVAGYTDTQYF
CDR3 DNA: TGCAGTGCTAGAGTGGTAGCGGGATACACAGATACGCAGTATTTT

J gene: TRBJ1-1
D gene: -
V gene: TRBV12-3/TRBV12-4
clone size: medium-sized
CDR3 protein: CASSLGLEAFF
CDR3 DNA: TGTGCCAGCAGTTTAGGTCTCGAAGCTTTCTTT

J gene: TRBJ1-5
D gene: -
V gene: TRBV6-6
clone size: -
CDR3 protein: CASSYQTTGYSNQPQHF
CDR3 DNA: TGTGCCAGCAGTTACCAGACGACAGGATATAGCAATCAGCCCCAGCATTTT

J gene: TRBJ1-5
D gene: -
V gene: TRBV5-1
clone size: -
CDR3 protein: CASSLVGSQPQHF
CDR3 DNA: TGCGCCAGCAGCTTGGTAGGGAGTCAGCCCCAGCATTTT

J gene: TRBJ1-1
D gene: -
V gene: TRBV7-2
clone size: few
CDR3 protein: CASITQGGSTEAFF
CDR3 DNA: TGTGCCAGCATCACCCAGGGAGGAAGCACTGAAGCTTTCTTT

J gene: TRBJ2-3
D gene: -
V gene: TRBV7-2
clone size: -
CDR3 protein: CAISEPRLVDTQYF
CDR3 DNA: TGTGCCATCAGTGAGCCGAGACTAGTAGATACGCAGTACTTT

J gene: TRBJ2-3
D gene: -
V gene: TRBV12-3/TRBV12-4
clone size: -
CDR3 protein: CASLLREWAGDTQYF
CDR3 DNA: TGTGCCAGCCTCTTACGGGAGTGGGCCGGGGATACGCAGTATTTT

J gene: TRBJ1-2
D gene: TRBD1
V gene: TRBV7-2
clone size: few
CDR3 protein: CASSLVAGTVEGYTF
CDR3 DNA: TGTGCCAGCAGCTTAGTGGCCGGGACAGTCGAGGGCTACACCTTC

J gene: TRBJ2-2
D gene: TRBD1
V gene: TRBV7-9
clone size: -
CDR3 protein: CACRRQGTGELFF
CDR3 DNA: TGTGCCTGCAGACGACAGGGGACCGGGGAGCTGTTTTTT

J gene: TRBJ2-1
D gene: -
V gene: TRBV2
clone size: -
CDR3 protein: CASSEIGGNYNEQFF
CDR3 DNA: TGTGCCAGCAGTGAGATCGGCGGGAACTACAATGAGCAGTTCTTC

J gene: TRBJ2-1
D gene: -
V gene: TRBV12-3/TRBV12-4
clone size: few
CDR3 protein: CASRSYRVNEQFF
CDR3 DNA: TGTGCCAGCAGATCTTACAGGGTCAATGAGCAGTTCTTC

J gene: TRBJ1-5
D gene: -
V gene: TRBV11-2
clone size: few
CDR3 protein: CASSLDGDSNQPQHF
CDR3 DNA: TGTGCCAGCAGCTTAGACGGGGACAGCAATCAGCCCCAGCATTTT

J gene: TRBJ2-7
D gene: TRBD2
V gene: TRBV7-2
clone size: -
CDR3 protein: CASSLAGGPSYEQYF
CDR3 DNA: TGTGCCAGCAGCTTAGCGGGAGGGCCCTCCTACGAGCAGTACTTC

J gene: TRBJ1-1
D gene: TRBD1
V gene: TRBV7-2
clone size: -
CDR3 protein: CASRNSGGATEAFF
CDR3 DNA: TGTGCCAGCAGGAACTCAGGGGGGGCCACTGAAGCTTTCTTT

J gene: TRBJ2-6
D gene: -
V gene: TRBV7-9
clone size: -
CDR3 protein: CASSLASLRRGGSGANVLTF
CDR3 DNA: TGTGCCAGCAGCTTAGCATCATTGAGGAGGGGTGGGTCAGGGGCCAACGTCCTGACTTTC

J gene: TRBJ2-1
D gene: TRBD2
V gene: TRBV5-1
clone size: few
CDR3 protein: CASSLAPLAGAHEQFF
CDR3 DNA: TGCGCCAGCAGCTTGGCCCCCTTAGCGGGAGCCCATGAGCAGTTCTTC

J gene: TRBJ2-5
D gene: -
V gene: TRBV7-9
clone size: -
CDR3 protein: CASSLHSRGETQYF
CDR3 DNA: TGTGCCAGCAGCTTACACAGTCGAGGCGAGACCCAGTACTTC

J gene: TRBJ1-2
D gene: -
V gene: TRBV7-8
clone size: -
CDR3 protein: CASSSIPAGEDYGYTF
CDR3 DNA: TGTGCCAGCAGCTCCATCCCCGCAGGGGAGGACTATGGCTACACCTTC

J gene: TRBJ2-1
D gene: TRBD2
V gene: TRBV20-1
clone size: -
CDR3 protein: CSARELAGRPYNEQFF
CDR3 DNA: TGCAGTGCTAGGGAACTAGCGGGACGACCCTACAATGAGCAGTTCTTC

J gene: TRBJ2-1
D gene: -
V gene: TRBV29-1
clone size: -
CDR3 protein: CSVARADSYNEQFF
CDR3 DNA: TGCAGCGTTGCGAGGGCTGACTCCTACAATGAGCAGTTCTTC

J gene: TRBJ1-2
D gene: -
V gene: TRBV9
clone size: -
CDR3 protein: CASSVGYGYTF
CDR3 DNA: TGTGCCAGCAGCGTAGGTTACGGCTACACCTTC

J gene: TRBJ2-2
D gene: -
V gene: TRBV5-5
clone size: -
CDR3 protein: CASSLSGREDTGELFF
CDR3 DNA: TGTGCCAGCAGCTTGTCGGGCAGGGAGGACACCGGGGAGCTGTTTTTT

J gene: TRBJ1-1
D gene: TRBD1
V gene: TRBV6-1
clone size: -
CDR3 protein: CASSETGTGVEAFF
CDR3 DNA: TGTGCCAGCAGCGAGACCGGGACAGGGGTTGAAGCTTTCTTT

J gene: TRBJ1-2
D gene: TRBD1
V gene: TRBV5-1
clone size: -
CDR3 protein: CASSLSGTGSADTF
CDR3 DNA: TGCGCCAGCAGCTTGTCGGGGACAGGGTCCGCGGACACCTTC

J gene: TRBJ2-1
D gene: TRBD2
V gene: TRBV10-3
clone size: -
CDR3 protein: CAISETSGYNEQFF
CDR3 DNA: TGTGCCATCAGCGAAACTAGCGGTTACAATGAGCAGTTCTTC

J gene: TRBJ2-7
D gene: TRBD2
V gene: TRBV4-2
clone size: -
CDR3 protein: CASSQVSSGTKYEQYF
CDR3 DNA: TGTGCCAGCAGCCAAGTCAGTAGCGGGACAAAGTACGAGCAGTACTTC

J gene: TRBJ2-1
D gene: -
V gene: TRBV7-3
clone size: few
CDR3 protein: CASSYGGEQFF
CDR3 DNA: TGTGCCAGCAGTTACGGGGGTGAGCAGTTCTTC

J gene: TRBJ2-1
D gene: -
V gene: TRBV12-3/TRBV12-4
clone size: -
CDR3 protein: CASSLLGGGGNEQFF
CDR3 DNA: TGTGCCAGCAGTTTGTTAGGGGGAGGAGGCAATGAGCAGTTCTTC

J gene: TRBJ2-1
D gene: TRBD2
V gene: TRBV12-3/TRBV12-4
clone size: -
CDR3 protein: CASSLAGGPSEQFF
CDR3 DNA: TGTGCCAGCAGTTTAGCGGGAGGGCCTAGTGAGCAGTTCTTC

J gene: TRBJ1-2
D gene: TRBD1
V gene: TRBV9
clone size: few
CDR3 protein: CASSRGTGAGYTF
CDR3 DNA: TGTGCCAGCAGCCGCGGGACAGGTGCTGGCTACACTTTC

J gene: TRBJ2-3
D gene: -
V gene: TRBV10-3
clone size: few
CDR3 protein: CATQMQDTQYF
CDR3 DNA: TGTGCCACGCAGATGCAGGATACGCAGTATTTT

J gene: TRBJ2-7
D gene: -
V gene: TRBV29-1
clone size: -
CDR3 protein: CSVGDRLSSYEQYF
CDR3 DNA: TGCAGCGTAGGTGACCGCCTAAGCTCCTACGAGCAGTACTTC

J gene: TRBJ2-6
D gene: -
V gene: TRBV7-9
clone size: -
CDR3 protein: CASSLASAGANVLTF
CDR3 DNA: TGTGCCAGCAGCTTAGCTTCCGCGGGGGCCAACGTCCTGACTTTC

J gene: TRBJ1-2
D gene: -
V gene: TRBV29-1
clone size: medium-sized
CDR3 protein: CSVTTENYGYTF
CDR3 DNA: TGCAGCGTTACGACGGAGAACTATGGCTACACCTTC

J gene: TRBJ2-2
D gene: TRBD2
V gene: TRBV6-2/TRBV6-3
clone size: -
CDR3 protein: CASSRPLAGGPGELFF
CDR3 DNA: TGTGCCAGCAGTCGTCCACTAGCGGGAGGCCCCGGGGAGCTGTTTTTT

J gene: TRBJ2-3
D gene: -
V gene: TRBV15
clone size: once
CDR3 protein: CATSRDPSDTQYF
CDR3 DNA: TGTGCCACCAGCAGAGACCCTTCAGATACGCAGTATTTT

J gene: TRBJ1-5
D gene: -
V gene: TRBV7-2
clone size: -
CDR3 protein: CASSLRVDQPQHF
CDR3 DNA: TGTGCCAGCAGCTTGAGGGTCGATCAGCCCCAGCATTTT

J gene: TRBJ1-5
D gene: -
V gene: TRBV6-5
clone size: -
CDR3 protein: CASSYGEGTPQHF
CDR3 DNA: TGTGCCAGCAGTTACGGGGAAGGAACCCCCCAGCATTTT

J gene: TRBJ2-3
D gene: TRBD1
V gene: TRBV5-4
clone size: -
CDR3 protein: CASSQDRYTDTQYF
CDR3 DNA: TGTGCCAGCAGCCAGGACAGGTACACAGATACGCAGTATTTT

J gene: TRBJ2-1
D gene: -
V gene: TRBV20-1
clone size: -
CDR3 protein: CSAPNDLADNEQFF
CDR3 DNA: TGCAGTGCTCCTAACGATTTAGCGGACAATGAGCAGTTCTTC

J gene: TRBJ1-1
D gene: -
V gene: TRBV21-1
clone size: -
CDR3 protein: CASRLPEAFF
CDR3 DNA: TGTGCCAGTAGACTCCCTGAAGCTTTCTTT

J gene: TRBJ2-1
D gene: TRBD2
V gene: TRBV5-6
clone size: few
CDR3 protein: CASSVVAGFYNEQFF
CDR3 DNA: TGTGCCAGCAGCGTTGTAGCGGGATTCTACAATGAGCAGTTCTTC

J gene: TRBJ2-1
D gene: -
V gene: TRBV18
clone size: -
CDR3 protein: CASSRTRLGVNEQFF
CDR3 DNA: TGTGCCAGCTCACGAACTAGGTTGGGGGTGAATGAGCAGTTCTTC

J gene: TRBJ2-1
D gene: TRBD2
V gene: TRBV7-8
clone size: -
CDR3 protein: CASTLRLALNNEQFF
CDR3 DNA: TGTGCCAGCACCCTGAGACTAGCGTTAAACAATGAGCAGTTCTTC

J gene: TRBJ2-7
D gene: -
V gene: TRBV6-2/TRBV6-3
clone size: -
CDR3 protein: CASSPYSYEQYF
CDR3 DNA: TGTGCCAGCAGTCCCTATTCCTACGAGCAGTACTTC

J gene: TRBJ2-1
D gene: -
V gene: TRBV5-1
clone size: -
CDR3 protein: CASSLPDQINEQFF
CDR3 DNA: TGCGCCAGCAGCTTGCCGGACCAGATCAATGAGCAGTTCTTC

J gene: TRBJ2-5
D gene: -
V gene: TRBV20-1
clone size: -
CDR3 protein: CSARAPGETQYF
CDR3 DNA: TGCAGTGCTAGAGCCCCAGGGGAGACCCAGTACTTC

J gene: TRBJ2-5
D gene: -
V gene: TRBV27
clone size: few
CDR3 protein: CASSLSVAEQETQYF
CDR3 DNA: TGTGCCAGCAGTTTATCAGTAGCGGAGCAAGAGACCCAGTACTTC

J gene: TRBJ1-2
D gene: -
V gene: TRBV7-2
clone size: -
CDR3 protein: CASSLVRQGHNGYTF
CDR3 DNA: TGTGCCAGCAGCTTAGTAAGGCAGGGTCACAATGGCTACACCTTC

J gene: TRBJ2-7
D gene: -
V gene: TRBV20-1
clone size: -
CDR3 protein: CSASPKNGLTGVYEQYF
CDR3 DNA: TGCAGTGCTAGCCCAAAAAACGGATTGACAGGAGTCTACGAGCAGTACTTC

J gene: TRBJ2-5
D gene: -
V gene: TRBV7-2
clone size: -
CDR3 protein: CASSLVGALQETQYF
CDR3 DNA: TGTGCCAGCAGCTTAGTGGGGGCGTTGCAAGAGACCCAGTACTTC